This T cell receptor (beta chain) is drawn from a study of human thymus T cells. The CDR3 covers 12 residues. Trimming stripped 0 bases from V and 6 bases from J, with 8 bases between. From germline, CDR1 is GTSNPN and CDR2 SVGIG (reference sequence). Whole-study results and caveats: Thymic and blood repertoires seemed to favor certain V and J genes. Thymic repertoires from unrelated individuals overlapped highly, related research reported.

Thymus specimens were resections from corrective heart surgery. Healthy Finnish infants undergoing corrective surgery for congenital heart defects provided the donor material. Produced via immunoSEQ multiplex PCR; TCRdb's table is partial and in-frame only. The repertoire holds under 150,000 clones, with around 96% as singletons. Remarks on this clone: Its antigen is not known.

The sample consisted of thymus tissue. The gene calls are TRBV30 and TRBJ1-2, with D unclear. This TCR derives from a boy younger than two with a congenital heart defect but otherwise immunologically healthy. In DNA form, the CDR3 reads TGTGCCTGGAGTGTACGCGGCCATGGCTACACCTTC. Translated: CAWSVRGHGYTF. The entire variable domain, with the rest obtained from reference TRBV30 and TRBJ1-2, is as follows: SQTIHQWPATLVQPVGSPLSLECTVEGTSNPNLYWYRQAAGRGLQLLFYSVGIGQISSEVPQNLSASRPQDRQFILSSKKLLLSDSGFYLCAWSVRGHGYTFGSGTRLTVV.